This paragraph reports one T cell receptor (beta chain). Its antigen target is currently unknown. Per-base qualities were not stored, and no clone one base away is much larger. This sample was taken from a study of blood T cell repertoires in COVID-19 (dated by TCRdb to 2020 to 2021). Turning to the overall study: Samples from collaborators originated in the United States, Italy and Spain and spanned both the acute and convalescent phases of COVID-19. HLA class I and class II types, where available, came from metadata supplied by the sample provider rather than from assay-based typing. Deeply sampled blood TCRbeta repertoires from subjects exposed to, actively infected with, or recovered from COVID-19 were included in the dataset. Sample metadata almost always included a de-identified subject ID, COVID-19 status, age in years and sex. Samples came from the ongoing ImmuneRACE study (first 160 participants) plus 1,254 subjects from 6 global collaborators. The repertoires were made available in a free public database intended to serve as a resource for research on the immune response to SARS-CoV-2. The prospective study material was composed of cDNA or gDNA derived from T cells, B-cell-depleted T cells, or PBMCs.

The full study reports these points: The quantity of clinical and demographic metadata differed by source and by participant and was supplied without curation.

Samples from volunteer blood donors who had recovered from COVID-19 were contributed by a second Seattle source. Whole blood was collected in K2EDTA tubes by collaborating institutions according to the institutions' own protocols. For TCRbeta analysis, collaborators shipped samples as frozen whole blood, isolated PBMCs, or DNA extracted from either of those sample types. There are 16 amino acids in the CDR3, from cysteine to phenylalanine inclusive. Solely the CDR3 DNA is kept, with 48 bases framed from the first base. For CDR1 and CDR2, the germline V gene lists SGHAT and FQNNGV. V loses 1 base, J loses 5 bases, and the germline ends lie 17 bases apart. The immunoSEQ Assay, a bias-controlled multiplex PCR, was used to amplify TCRbeta CDR3 regions from genomic DNA. For the original study's pipeline: Within the assay, amplification of reference gene primers was used to estimate how many nucleated cells each sample contained. Sequence reads were collapsed and filtered to measure the absolute abundance of every unique TCRbeta CDR3 rearrangement. For each sample, productive Simpson clonality was calculated by taking the square root of Simpson's diversity index across productive rearrangements. The clones in this table, taken by TCRdb from immuneACCESS, are in-frame only. Not every clone is retained; where verified, under half of the shortfall comes from an unresolved V gene, and the cause of the rest is unknown. V, J and clone size derive from that table, while D and trimming were established from the DNA sequence. The sample table records about 200,000 clones; just under 90% of these occur just once. The ten most abundant clones make up about 6% of the sample.

The chain joins TRBV11-2 to TRBJ1-1; the D gene is perhaps TRBD1, on 5 matching bases. The receptor was isolated from a man in his fifties or sixties who had recovered from COVID-19. The sequenced sample was peripheral blood. The CDR3 corresponds to CASSLVGQGGSTEAFF. Here is the DNA: TGTGCCAGCAGCTTAGTGGGCCAGGGCGGGAGTACTGAAGCTTTCTTT.